This TCR beta chain was profiled in a study of early T cells in non-severe SARS-CoV-2 infection. Molecules of cDNA were individually given unique molecular identifiers that were attached to them. TCRdb fed the 5' RACE reads into MiXCR, producing one record per CDR3 protein. The repertoire consists of roughly 61,000 distinct CDR3 sequences, with around 13% occurring once and the leading ten covering about a tenth. Germline CDR1 reads SQVTM; CDR2 reads ANQGSEA. V was clipped by 5 bases and J by 6 bases, with 11 bases between them. CDR3 length: 11 amino acids. This receptor was taken from an adult who was a healthcare worker with PCR-confirmed SARS-CoV-2 infection or an uninfected control (not recorded which). The genes are TRBV29-1 and TRBJ2-7, with D possibly TRBD2 on 5 matching bases. The specimen was whole blood, collected at baseline. The CDR3 nucleotides read TGCAGCGTTTTACTAGTTTCCGAGCAGTACTTC. The encoded protein is CSVLLVSEQYF.